The present T cell receptor (beta chain) was sequenced within a study of T cells in Graves' hyperthyroidism and ophthalmopathy. Ten or more counts support this clonotype. Its specificity is unknown. Amplification yielded TCR beta CDR3 regions, with RNA transcripts as the source. HTBI primers were the set used in a first-round RT-PCR of the TCR CDR3. MiXCR, run by TCRdb on the multiplex PCR reads, gives a single entry per CDR3 protein. The repertoire holds roughly 350,000 distinct CDR3 sequences, approximately 15% seen once, with around 19% in the top ten. Germline values: CDR1 MNHNS, CDR2 SASEGT. This CDR3 is 15 amino acids long. The ends were cut back, 7 bases at V and 5 bases at J, with 18 bases in the middle. Study outcomes and limitations: Most thyroid clonotypes expanded above 0.001 were also detected in blood. Median prediction lead before ophthalmopathy onset was 6.5 months with the model.

Patients with uncontrolled infections, other autoimmune diseases, pregnancy or lactation were excluded. This sample holds PBMCs from about 10 ml fresh peripheral blood. The J gene is TRBJ2-1, the V gene TRBV6-1; tentative D call: TRBD1 (6 bases). Material: blood. The TCR comes from a woman aged 30 to 39 with Graves' ophthalmopathy. This chain's CDR3 is CASNNRVWGNNEQFF. CDR3 in DNA: TGTGCCAGCAATAACAGGGTATGGGGAAACAATGAGCAGTTCTTC.